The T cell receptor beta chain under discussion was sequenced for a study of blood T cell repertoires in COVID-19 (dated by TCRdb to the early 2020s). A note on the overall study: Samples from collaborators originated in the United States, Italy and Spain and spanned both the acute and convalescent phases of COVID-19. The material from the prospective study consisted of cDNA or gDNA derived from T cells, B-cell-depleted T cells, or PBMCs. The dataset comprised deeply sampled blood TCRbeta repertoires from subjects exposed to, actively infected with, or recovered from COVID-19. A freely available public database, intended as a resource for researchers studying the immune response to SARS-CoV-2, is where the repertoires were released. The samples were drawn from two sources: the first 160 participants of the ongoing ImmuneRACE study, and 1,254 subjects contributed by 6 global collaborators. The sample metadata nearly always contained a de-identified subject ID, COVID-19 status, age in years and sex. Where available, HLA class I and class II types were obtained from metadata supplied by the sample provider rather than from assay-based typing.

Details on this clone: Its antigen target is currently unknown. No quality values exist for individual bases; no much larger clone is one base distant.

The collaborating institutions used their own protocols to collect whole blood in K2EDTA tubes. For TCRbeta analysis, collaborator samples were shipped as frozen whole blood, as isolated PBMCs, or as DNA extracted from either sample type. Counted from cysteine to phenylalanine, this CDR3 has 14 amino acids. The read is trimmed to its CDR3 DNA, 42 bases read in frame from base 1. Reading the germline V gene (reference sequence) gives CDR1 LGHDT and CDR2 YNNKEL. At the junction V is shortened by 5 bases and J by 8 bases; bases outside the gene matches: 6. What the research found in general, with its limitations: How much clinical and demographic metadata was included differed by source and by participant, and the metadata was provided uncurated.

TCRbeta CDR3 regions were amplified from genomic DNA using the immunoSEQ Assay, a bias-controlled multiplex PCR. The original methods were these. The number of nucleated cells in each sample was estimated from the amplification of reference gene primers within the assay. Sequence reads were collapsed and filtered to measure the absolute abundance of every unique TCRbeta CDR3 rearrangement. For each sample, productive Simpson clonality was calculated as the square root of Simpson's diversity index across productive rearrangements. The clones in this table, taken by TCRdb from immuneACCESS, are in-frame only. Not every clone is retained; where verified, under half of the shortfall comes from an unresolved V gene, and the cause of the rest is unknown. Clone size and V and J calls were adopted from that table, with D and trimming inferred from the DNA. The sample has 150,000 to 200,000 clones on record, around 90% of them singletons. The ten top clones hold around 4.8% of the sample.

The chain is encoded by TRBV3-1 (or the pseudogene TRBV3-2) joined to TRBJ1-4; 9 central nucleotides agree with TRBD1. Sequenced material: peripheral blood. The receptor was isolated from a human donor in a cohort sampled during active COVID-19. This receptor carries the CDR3 CASSYTGGAEKLFF. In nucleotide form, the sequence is TGTGCCAGCAGCTACACAGGGGGCGCCGAAAAACTGTTTTTT.